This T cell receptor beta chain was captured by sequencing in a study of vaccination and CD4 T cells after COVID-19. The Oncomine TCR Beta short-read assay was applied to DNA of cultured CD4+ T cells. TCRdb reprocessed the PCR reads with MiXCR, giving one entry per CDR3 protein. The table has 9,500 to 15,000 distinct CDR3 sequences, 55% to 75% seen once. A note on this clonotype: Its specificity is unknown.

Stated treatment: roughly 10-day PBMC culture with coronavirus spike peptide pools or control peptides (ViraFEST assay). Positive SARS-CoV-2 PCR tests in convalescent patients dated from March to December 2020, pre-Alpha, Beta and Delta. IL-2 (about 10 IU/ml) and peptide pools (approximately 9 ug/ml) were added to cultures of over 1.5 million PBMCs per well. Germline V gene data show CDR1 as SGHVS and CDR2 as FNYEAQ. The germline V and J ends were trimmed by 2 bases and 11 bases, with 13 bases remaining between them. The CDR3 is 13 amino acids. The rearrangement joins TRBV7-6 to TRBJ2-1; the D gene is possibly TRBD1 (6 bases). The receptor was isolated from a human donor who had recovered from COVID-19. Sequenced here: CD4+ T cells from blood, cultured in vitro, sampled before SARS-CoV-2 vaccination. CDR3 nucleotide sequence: TGTGCCAGCAGCTTATCGGGCGACAGGAAGCAGTTCTTC. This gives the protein CASSLSGDRKQFF.